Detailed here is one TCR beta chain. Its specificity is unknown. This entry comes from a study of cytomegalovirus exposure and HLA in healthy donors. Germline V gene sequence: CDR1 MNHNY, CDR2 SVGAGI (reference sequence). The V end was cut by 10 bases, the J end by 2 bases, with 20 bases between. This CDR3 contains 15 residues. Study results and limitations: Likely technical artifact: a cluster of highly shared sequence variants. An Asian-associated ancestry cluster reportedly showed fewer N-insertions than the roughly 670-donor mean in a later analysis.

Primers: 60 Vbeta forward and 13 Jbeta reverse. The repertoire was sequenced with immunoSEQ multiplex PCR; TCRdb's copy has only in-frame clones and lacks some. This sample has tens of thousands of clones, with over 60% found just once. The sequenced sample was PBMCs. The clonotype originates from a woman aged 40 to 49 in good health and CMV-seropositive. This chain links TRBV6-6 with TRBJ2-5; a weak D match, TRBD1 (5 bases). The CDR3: CATKYRSRGQETQYF. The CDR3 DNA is TGTGCCACTAAATACAGGAGTAGGGGTCAAGAGACCCAGTACTTC.